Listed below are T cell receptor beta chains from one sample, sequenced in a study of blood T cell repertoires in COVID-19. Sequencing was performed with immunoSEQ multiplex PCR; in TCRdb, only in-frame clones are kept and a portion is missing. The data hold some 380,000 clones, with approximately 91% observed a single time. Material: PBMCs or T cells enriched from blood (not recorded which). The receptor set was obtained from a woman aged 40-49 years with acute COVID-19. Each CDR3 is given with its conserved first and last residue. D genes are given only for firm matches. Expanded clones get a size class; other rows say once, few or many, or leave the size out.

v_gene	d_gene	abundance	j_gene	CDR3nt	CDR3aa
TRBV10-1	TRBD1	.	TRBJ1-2	TGCGCCAGCAGCCGGGACAGCCTCTATGGCTACACCTTC	CASSRDSLYGYTF
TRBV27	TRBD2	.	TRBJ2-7	TGTGCCAGCAGTATACTAGCGGGGGGGATTGTCAACGAGCAGTACTTC	CASSILAGGIVNEQYF
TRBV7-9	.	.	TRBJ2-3	TGTGCCAGCAGCTTCAGTAAGGATACGCAGTATTTT	CASSFSKDTQYF
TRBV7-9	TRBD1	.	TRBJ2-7	TGTGCCAGCAGCATAGCGCAGGGGGCCCTTTACGAGCAGTACTTC	CASSIAQGALYEQYF
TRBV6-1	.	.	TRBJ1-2	TGTGCCAGCAGTGAACCCGAGGGCTATGGCTACACCTTC	CASSEPEGYGYTF
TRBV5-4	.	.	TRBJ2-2	TGTGCCAGCAGCTTGGCTCCTCACACCGGGGAGCTGTTTTTT	CASSLAPHTGELFF
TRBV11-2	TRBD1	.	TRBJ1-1	TGTGCCAGCAGCTTAGCCAGGACAGGGGGCACTGAAGCTTTCTTT	CASSLARTGGTEAFF
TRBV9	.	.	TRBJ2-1	TGTGCCAGCAGCGAGCGCCTCGGGACATCAGTCAATGAGCAGTTCTTC	CASSERLGTSVNEQFF
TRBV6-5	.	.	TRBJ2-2	TGTGCCAGCAGTTACTCAGGGGGTCGGGAGCTGTTTTTT	CASSYSGGRELFF
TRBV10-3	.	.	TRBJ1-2	TGTGCCATCAGTGAGTCGCGACAGGACAACTATGGCTACACCTTC	CAISESRQDNYGYTF
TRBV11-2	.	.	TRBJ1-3	TGTGCCAGCAGCTTAGTTAGGGGGTCGTCTGGAAACACCATATATTTT	CASSLVRGSSGNTIYF
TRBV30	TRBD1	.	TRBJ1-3	TGTGCCTGGGGACAGGGAATTTCCGGAAACACCATATATTTT	CAWGQGISGNTIYF
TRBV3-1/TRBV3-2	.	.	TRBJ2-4	TGTGCCAGCAGCCAAACCACCCCACAGGGCAACATTCAGTACTTC	CASSQTTPQGNIQYF
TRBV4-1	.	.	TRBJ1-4	TGCGCCAGCAGCCAAGCGGGATGGGAGGGAGAAAAACTGTTTTTT	CASSQAGWEGEKLFF
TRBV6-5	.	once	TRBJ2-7	TGTGCCAGCAGTTACTCAGACAAAACCTACGAGCAGTACTTC	CASSYSDKTYEQYF
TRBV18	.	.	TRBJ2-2	TGTGCCAGCTCACCAGACAGGTCCACCGGGGAGCTGTTTTTT	CASSPDRSTGELFF
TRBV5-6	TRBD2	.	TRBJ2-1	TGTGCCAGCAGCTTGGAGTACCGGGGGGAAGACAATGAGCAGTTCTTC	CASSLEYRGEDNEQFF
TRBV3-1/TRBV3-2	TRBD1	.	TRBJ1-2	TGTGCCAGCAGTAATATTCCGGGACAGGGGATACGCTACACCTTC	CASSNIPGQGIRYTF
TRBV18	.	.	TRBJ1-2	TGTGCCAGCTCACCATTGGGCCTCTATGGCTACACCTTC	CASSPLGLYGYTF
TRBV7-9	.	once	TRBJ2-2	TGTGCCAGCAGCTTAGCTCAGGGGCCCCAGGACACCGGGGAGCTGTTTTTT	CASSLAQGPQDTGELFF
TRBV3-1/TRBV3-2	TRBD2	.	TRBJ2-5	TGTGCCAGCAGCTTTCTAGCGGATCAAGAGACCCAGTACTTC	CASSFLADQETQYF
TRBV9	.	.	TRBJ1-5	TGTGCCAGCAGCGTAGGTCCCGGGGATCAGCCCCAGCATTTT	CASSVGPGDQPQHF
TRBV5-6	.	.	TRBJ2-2	TGTGCCAGCAGCTTATACGGGGGCACCGGGGAGCTGTTTTTT	CASSLYGGTGELFF
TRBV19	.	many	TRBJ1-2	TGTGCCAGTAGTTATTCGGGGGGTCATGGCTACACCTTC	CASSYSGGHGYTF
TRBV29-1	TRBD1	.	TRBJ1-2	TGCAGCGTCGACCGGGACAGGGGGGCTGGCTACACCTTC	CSVDRDRGAGYTF
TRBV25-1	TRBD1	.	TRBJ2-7	TGTGCCAGCAGTGAATCAATAGGGACAGGGGACTACGAGCAGTACTTC	CASSESIGTGDYEQYF
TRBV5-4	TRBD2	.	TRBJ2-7	TGTGCCAGCAGCCTAGCGGGGGTATCCTACGAGCAGTACTTC	CASSLAGVSYEQYF
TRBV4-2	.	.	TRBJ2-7	TGTGCCAGCAGCCAACTAGTAGGAGGCGAGCAGTACTTC	CASSQLVGGEQYF
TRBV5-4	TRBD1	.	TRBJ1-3	TGTGCCAGCAGGACTGCAGGGGGGACTGGAGCTGGAAACACCATATATTTT	CASRTAGGTGAGNTIYF
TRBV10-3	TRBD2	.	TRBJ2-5	TGTGCCATCCGGGCTAGCGGGGATGGAGAGACCCAGTACTTC	CAIRASGDGETQYF
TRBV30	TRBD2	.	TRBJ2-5	TGTGCCTGGAGTGTAGCGGGGGGTTCCCAAGAGACCCAGTACTTC	CAWSVAGGSQETQYF
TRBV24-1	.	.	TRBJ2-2	TGTGCCACCAGTGCACCGCGTCTAAGTCGGGAGCTGTTTTTT	CATSAPRLSRELFF
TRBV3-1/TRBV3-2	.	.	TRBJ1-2	TGTGCCAGCACCGAAACAACAGGGAACTATGGCTACACCTTC	CASTETTGNYGYTF
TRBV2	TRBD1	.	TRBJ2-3	TGTGCCAGCAGTGAACGGGACAGGAGCACAGATACGCAGTATTTT	CASSERDRSTDTQYF
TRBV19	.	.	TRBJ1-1	TGTGCCACAGTCAGGGGAACTGAAGCTTTCTTT	CATVRGTEAFF
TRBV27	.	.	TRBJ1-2	TGTGCCAGCAGTCAGCTGGGGACACGGGACTATGGCTACACCTTC	CASSQLGTRDYGYTF
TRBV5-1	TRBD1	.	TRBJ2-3	TGCGCCAGCAGCCTCTATCGACAGGGCAGCACAGATACGCAGTATTTT	CASSLYRQGSTDTQYF
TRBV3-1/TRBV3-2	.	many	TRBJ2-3	TGTGCCAGCAGCCCGGGACTTACTACGCAGTATTTT	CASSPGLTTQYF
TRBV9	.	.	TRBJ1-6	TGTGCCAGCAGCGCCCGGACAAGCTCCTATAATTCACCCCTCCACTTT	CASSARTSSYNSPLHF
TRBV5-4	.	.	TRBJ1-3	TGTGCCAGCAGCCGTTCCGGGATCGGTGATTTAAGCTCTGGAAACACCATATATTTT	CASSRSGIGDLSSGNTIYF
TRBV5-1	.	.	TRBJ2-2	TGCGCCAGCAGCTCCAAACAGGGCACCGGGGAGCTGTTTTTT	CASSSKQGTGELFF
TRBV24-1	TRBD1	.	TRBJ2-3	TGTGCCACCAGTGAACCTGACAGGGGGCTGGACACAGATACGCAGTATTTT	CATSEPDRGLDTDTQYF
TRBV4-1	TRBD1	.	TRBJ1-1	TGCGCCAGCAGCCAAGGGACAGGGGCCACTGAAGCTTTCTTT	CASSQGTGATEAFF
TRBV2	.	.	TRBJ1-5	TGTGCCAGCAGTGGGACGGGGGAAAGGCAGCCCCAGCATTTT	CASSGTGERQPQHF
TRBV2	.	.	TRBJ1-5	TGTGCCAGCAGTGAAAGGCAGGCTGGCCAGCCCCAGCATTTT	CASSERQAGQPQHF
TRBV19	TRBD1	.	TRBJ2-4	TGTGCCACCCAGAATCAGGGGGCGAGAAACATTCAGTACTTC	CATQNQGARNIQYF
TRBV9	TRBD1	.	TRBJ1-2	TGTGCCAGCAGCATCGGGACAGCTAACTATGGCTACACCTTC	CASSIGTANYGYTF
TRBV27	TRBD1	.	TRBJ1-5	TGTGCCAGCAGGGGAGGACAGGGTGGGCAGCCCCAGCATTTT	CASRGGQGGQPQHF
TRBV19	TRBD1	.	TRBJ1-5	TGTGCCAGTAGTGACAGGGGCGTTCAGCCCCAGCATTTT	CASSDRGVQPQHF
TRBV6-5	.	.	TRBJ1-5	TGTGCCAGCAGTTACACATCAAATAGCAATCAGCCCCAGCATTTT	CASSYTSNSNQPQHF
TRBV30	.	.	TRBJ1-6	TGTGCCTGGACGCAGGATGGGTCACCCCTCCACTTT	CAWTQDGSPLHF